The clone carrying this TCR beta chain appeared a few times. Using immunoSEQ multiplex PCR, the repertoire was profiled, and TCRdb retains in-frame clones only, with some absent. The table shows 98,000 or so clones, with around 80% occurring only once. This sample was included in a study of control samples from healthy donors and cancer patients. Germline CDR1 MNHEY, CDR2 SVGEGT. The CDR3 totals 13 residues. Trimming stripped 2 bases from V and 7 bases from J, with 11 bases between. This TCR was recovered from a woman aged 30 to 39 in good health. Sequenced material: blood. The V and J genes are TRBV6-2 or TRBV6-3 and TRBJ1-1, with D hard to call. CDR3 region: CASSYAGLGEAFF. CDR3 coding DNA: TGTGCCAGCAGTTACGCTGGACTGGGTGAAGCTTTCTTT.